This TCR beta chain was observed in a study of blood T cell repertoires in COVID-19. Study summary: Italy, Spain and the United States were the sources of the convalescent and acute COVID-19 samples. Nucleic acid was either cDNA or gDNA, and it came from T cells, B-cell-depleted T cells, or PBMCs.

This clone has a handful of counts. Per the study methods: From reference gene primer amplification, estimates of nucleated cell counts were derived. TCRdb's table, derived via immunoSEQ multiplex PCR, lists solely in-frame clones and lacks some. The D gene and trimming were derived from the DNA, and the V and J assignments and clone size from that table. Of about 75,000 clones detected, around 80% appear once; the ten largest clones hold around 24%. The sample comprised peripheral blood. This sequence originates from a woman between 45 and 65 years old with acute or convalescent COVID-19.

CDR3 nucleotides: TGTGCCAGCAGTTACGACAGGGGAAGGACCGGGGAGCTGTTTTTT. Its protein is CASSYDRGRTGELFF. V gene TRBV6-2 or TRBV6-3 combines with J gene TRBJ2-2, with 8 bases lining up with TRBD1. The CDR3 runs to 15 residues. The V gene's germline CDR1 is MNHEY and CDR2 SVGEGT. The V and J ends lost 2 bases and 5 bases, in that order; junction bases with no gene match: 4.